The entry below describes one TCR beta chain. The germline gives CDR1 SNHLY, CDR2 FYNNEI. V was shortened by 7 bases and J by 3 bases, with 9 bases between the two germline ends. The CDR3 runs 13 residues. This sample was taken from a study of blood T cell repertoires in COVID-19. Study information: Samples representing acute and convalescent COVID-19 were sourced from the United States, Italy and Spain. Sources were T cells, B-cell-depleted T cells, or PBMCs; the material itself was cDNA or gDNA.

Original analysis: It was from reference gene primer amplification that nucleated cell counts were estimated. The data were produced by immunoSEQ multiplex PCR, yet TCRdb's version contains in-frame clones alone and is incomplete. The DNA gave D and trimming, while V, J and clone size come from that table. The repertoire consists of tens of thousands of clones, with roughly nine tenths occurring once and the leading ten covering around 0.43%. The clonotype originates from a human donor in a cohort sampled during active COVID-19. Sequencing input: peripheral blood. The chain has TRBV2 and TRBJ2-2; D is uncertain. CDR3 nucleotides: TGTGCCAGCACTTATTACTACACCGGGGAGCTGTTTTTT. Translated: CASTYYYTGELFF. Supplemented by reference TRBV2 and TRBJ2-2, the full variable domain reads EPEVTQTPSHQVTQMGQEVILRCVPISNHLYFYWYRQILGQKVEFLVSFYNNEISEKSEIFDDQFSVERPDGSNFTLKIRSTKLEDSAMYFCASTYYYTGELFFGEGSRLTVL.